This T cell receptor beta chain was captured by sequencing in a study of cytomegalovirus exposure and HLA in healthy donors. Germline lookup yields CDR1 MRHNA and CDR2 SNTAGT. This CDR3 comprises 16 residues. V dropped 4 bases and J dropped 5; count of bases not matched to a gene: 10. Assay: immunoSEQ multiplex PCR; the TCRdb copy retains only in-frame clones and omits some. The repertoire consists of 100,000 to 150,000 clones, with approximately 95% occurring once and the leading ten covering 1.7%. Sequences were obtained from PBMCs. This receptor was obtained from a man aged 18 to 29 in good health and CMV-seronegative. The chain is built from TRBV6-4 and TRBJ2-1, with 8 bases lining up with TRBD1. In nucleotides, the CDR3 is TGTGCCAGCAGTGTTTCGTCCGGGACAGGACACAATGAGCAGTTCTTC. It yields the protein CASSVSSGTGHNEQFF.